Each of the 24 T cell receptor beta chains below was sequenced from the same sample in a study of tumor-infiltrating lymphocytes in primary liver carcinoma. Unsorted whole blood served as the source of blood RNA, and germline DNA was extracted as well. A constant-region primer primed TCR beta cDNA synthesis from 400 to 550 ng of total RNA. Three nested multiplex PCR rounds, a slightly modified ARM-PCR, produced the libraries for TCR beta. The first two PCR rounds used TRBV1-TRBV30 forward primers with a C-beta reverse primer, roughly 11 cycles each. TCRdb re-analysed the multiplex PCR reads in MiXCR, keeping a single row per CDR3 protein. The repertoire holds roughly 330,000 distinct CDR3 sequences, with 65% as singletons. Sequenced: peripheral blood. These receptors were taken from a man aged 35 to 55 with primary liver carcinoma and hepatitis B virus infection.

Of note for this clonotype: With a much larger clone just one base away, this may be a read error. The V and J genes are TRBV11-3 and TRBJ1-1; D gene ambiguous. Per the germline V gene, CDR1 is SGHNT and CDR2 is YENEEA. This CDR3 contains 13 residues. CDR3 in amino acids: CASNYSRFTEASF. For the CDR3, the DNA is TGTGCCAGCAACTATAGTAGGTTCACTGAAGCTTCCTTT.

This clonotype has more than one count but fewer than ten. A much larger clone sits a single nucleotide away, making a read error possible. The chain joins TRBV29-1 to TRBJ2-7; D may be TRBD2 (6 bases). Germline assignment: CDR1 SQVTM and CDR2 ANQGSEA. The CDR3 consists of 14 residues. Trimming cost V 6 bases and J 0 bases, with 15 bases left between them. Here the CDR3 reads CSVKTEGLSYEQYF. The CDR3 region has the DNA TGCAGCGTGAAGACGGAGGGGCTCTCCTACGAGCAGTACTTC.

For this clonotype: A much larger clonotype is one base distant, so this may be a read error. The gene calls are TRBV12-3 or TRBV12-4 and TRBJ1-2, with D maybe TRBD1 (6 bases). Trimming cost V 5 bases and J 9 bases, with 13 bases left between them. The CDR3 has 12 amino acids. The CDR3 DNA reads TGTGCCAGCAGTATGACAGGCCGCTGCTACACCTTC. Translating it yields CASSMTGRCYTF.

Details on this clonotype: This may arise from a read error, as a much more abundant clone is one base away. The CDR3 DNA is TGTGCCAGCAGTTACTCTAGCGGGAGGGCCTTATTAGATACGCAGTATTTT. Translating gives CASSYSSGRALLDTQYF. The V and J genes are TRBV6-2 or TRBV6-3 and TRBJ2-3; 11 nucleotides match TRBD2. V lost 0 bases and J lost 5; bases outside the gene matches: 7. CDR1 is MNHEY, CDR2 SVGEGT, per germline. The CDR3 is 17 amino acids.

J is TRBJ1-1 and V is TRBV6-2 or TRBV6-3, with 8 bases lining up with TRBD1. The germline gives CDR1 MNHEY, CDR2 SVGEGT. The CDR3 consists of 14 residues. V shed 8 bases, J shed 4 bases, and the junction held 9 bases outside the gene matches. The CDR3 DNA is TGTGCCAGCGGTTTACAGGGGGAGGGCACTGAAGCTTTCTTT. This gives the protein CASGLQGEGTEAFF.

Details on this clonotype: An end of the junction does not agree with germline; a read error may underlie this. V and J are TRBV6-2 or TRBV6-3 and TRBJ2-3; a possible D gene is TRBD2 (5 bases). This CDR3 has 15 residues. The germline V gene has CDR1 MNHEY and CDR2 SVGEGT. CDR3: CASSYSGIDTDTQYF. For the CDR3, the DNA is TGTGCTAGCAGTTACTCGGGGATAGACACAGATACGCAGTATTTT.

The J gene is TRBJ2-7, the V gene TRBV10-2; the match to TRBD1 covers 9 bases. The length of the CDR3 is 19 residues. Losses at the gene ends were 0 bases for V and 2 bases for J; bases not matched to a gene: 14. Germline values: CDR1 WSHSY, CDR2 SAAADI. CDR3 sequence reads: CASSESEMRPGTGTYEQYF. In nucleotides, the CDR3 is TGCGCCAGCAGTGAGTCCGAGATGCGCCCAGGGACAGGGACCTACGAGCAGTACTTC.

This clonotype has a count of ten or more. This chain connects TRBV12-3 or TRBV12-4 to TRBJ2-7; D call uncertain. The V end was cut by 5 bases, the J end by 7 bases, with 12 bases between. This CDR3 contains 12 residues. Written as DNA, the CDR3 is TGTGCCAGCAGTCCCTTGGGCCTTGAGCAGTACTTC. Protein product: CASSPLGLEQYF.

The chain recombines TRBV11-2 with TRBJ1-2; 8 bases are shared with TRBD1. The germline gives CDR1 SGHAT, CDR2 FQNNGV. This CDR3 region has 13 residues. Losses at the gene ends were 10 bases for V and 6 bases for J; bases not matched to a gene: 10. The CDR3 sequence: CAIRTTGGDGYTF. As DNA, the CDR3 is TGTGCCATCAGAACCACAGGGGGAGATGGCTACACCTTC.

With respect to this clonotype: An end of the junction does not agree with germline; a read error may underlie this. V and J are TRBV11-2 and TRBJ2-2, with D possibly being TRBD2 (6 bases). Per germline, CDR1 SGHAT and CDR2 FQNNGV. The CDR3 is 16 residues long. The CDR3 is CASSRATGGISGELFF. The CDR3 coding sequence is TGCGCCAGCAGTCGAGCGACTGGCGGGATCTCCGGGGAGCTGTTTTTT. The complete variable domain, with remaining parts taken from reference TRBV11-2 and TRBJ2-2, reads EAGVAQSPRYKIIEKRQSVAFWCNPISGHATLYWYQQILGQGPKLLIQFQNNGVVDDSQLPKDRFSAERLKGVDSTLKIQPAKLEDSAVYLCASSRATGGISGELFFGEGSRLTVL.

About this clonotype: A much bigger clone sits one base away, suggesting this may be a read error. The chain links TRBV4-1 to TRBJ2-3; D unclear. The V gene's germline CDR1 is MGHRA and CDR2 YSYEKL. The CDR3 covers 13 residues. With 4 bases removed from V and 8 bases from J, the gap between germline ends came to 13 bases. CDR3 nucleotide sequence: TGCGCCAGCAGCCCGCCCCAGGATTCTACGCAGTATTTT. This sequence encodes CASSPPQDSTQYF.

With regard to this clonotype: Being one base from a much bigger clone, this may be a read error. The chain is built from TRBV6-5 and TRBJ2-5, with a weak D call TRBD2 (6 bases). The length of the CDR3 is 17 residues. Germline loops: CDR1 MNHEY, CDR2 SVGAGI. Deletions cut 5 bases from V and 4 bases from J, with 23 bases between. In nucleotides, the CDR3 is TGTGCCAGCAGTCTACGGGTACGGGGGTTTGGCTCAGAGACCCAGTACTTC. This gives the protein CASSLRVRGFGSETQYF.

This clonotype was seen ten or more times. CDR3 DNA: TGCGCCAGCAGCCAAGAGTCACAGGGAAGGTCACCCCTCCACTTT. Translating gives CASSQESQGRSPLHF. This sequence joins TRBV4-3 and TRBJ1-6; D perhaps matches TRBD1 (6 bases). The CDR3 contains 15 residues. Per the germline V gene, CDR1 is LGHNA and CDR2 is YSLEER. V shed 0 bases and J shed 10 bases, with 13 bases lying between them.

Details on this clonotype: This sequence may be a read error, since a much larger clone differs from it by one base. The chain links TRBV5-6 to TRBJ1-2; TRBD1 might be the D (6 bases). The CDR3 consists of 16 residues. Looked up from germline, CDR1 is SGHDT and CDR2 is YYEEEE. V shed 3 bases and J shed 1 base, with 16 bases lying between them. The CDR3 bases are TGTGCCAGCAGCTCCCGCAACAGGGTTTTTAACTATGGCTACACCTTC. Residues: CASSSRNRVFNYGYTF.

Concerning this clonotype: This clone may be a read error of a much larger clone one base away. J is TRBJ2-7 and V is TRBV12-3 or TRBV12-4; 9 positions match TRBD2. There are 15 residues in the CDR3. The CDR3 is CASRLSAGGSYEQYF. The CDR3 DNA sequence: TGTGCCAGCCGTTTATCAGCGGGAGGCTCCTACGAGCAGTACTTC.

This clonotype came up many times. V gene TRBV4-1 combines with J gene TRBJ2-6; D gene ambiguous. Germline V gene data show CDR1 as MGHRA and CDR2 as YSYEKL. The CDR3 is 15 residues long. V lost 3 bases and J 0 bases, leaving 6 bases between the germline ends. The CDR3 nucleotides are TGCGCCAGCAGCCATCACAGCTCTGGGGCCAACGTCCTGACTTTC. Amino acids: CASSHHSSGANVLTF.

Comments on this clonotype: Its ends do not fully match the called genes, so a read error is possible. The chain is built from TRBV29-1 and TRBJ1-1, with a tentative D call TRBD1 (5 bases). The germline V gene encodes CDR1 SQVTM and CDR2 ANQGSEA. CDR3 length equals 14 residues. CDR3 residues: CIVEVTQGPTEAFF. The CDR3 nucleotides read TGCATCGTTGAGGTCACCCAGGGTCCCACTGAAGCTTTCTTT.

Worth noting for this clonotype: A read error is possible here, since a much larger clone lies one base away. The gene calls are TRBV5-1 and TRBJ1-5; D remains ambiguous. The CDR3 runs 14 residues. CDR1 SGHRS and CDR2 YFSETQ come from the germline V gene. The CDR3 sequence: CASSLGEGNQLQHF. The CDR3, as DNA: TGCGCCAGCAGCTTGGGTGAAGGGAATCAGCTCCAGCATTTT.

This chain uses TRBV12-3 or TRBV12-4 with TRBJ1-4; D remains unclear. The CDR3 is made up of 15 amino acids. The V and J ends lost 1 base and 4 bases respectively, with 10 bases between them. In nucleotides, the CDR3 is TGTGCCAGCAGTTTAGAACGAGACCTTAATGAAAAACTGTTTTTT. Translating it yields CASSLERDLNEKLFF.

For this clonotype: A much larger clone lies a single base off, so this may be a read error. The chain is built from TRBV10-3 and TRBJ2-6; no firm D call. The length of the CDR3 is 15 residues. CDR1 and CDR2 from the germline V gene are ENHRY and SYGVKD. The CDR3 region has the DNA TGTGCCATCAGTGACATTATCTCTGGGACCAACGTCCTGACTTTC. Protein product: CAISDIISGTNVLTF.

In the case of this clonotype: Compared with germline, one end of the junction differs, possibly owing to a read error. The gene calls are TRBV30 and TRBJ1-6; D unclear. This CDR3 is 13 amino acids long. Germline V CDR1 and CDR2: GTSNPN, SVGIG (reference sequence). CDR3 coding DNA: TGTACCTGGACCTTTACTGGGGATTCACCCCTCCACTTT. It yields the protein CTWTFTGDSPLHF.

Points on this clonotype: Here the CDR3 omits its conserved ending phenylalanine or tryptophan, so a read error is the likely source. The chain couples TRBV6-5 to TRBJ1-1, with a possible D match to TRBD1 (5 bases). The CDR3 consists of 15 residues. CDR1 MNHEY and CDR2 SVGAGI come from the germline V gene. Trimming cost V 2 bases and J 2 bases, with 12 bases left between them. In nucleotides, the CDR3 is TGTGCCAGCAGTTACGGGACGGAATTAAACACTGAAGCTTTCTAT. It encodes CASSYGTELNTEAFY.

The chain carries TRBV11-2 and TRBJ1-2; the D gene is possibly TRBD1 (5 bases). The CDR3 is 12 residues long. The V and J ends lost 8 bases and 8 bases respectively, with 15 bases between them. CDR1 and CDR2 (germline): SGHAT, FQNNGV. The chain's CDR3 is CASLVRGGGYTF. The CDR3 bases are TGTGCCAGCTTAGTAAGGGGAGGGGGCTACACCTTC.

This clonotype is a singleton in its sample. A read error may be the cause here, since a much bigger clone is one base away. This rearrangement joins TRBV4-1 to TRBJ2-5; D may match TRBD1 or TRBD2 (5 bases each). Germline V gives CDR1 MGHRA, CDR2 YSYEKL. The CDR3 runs to 14 residues. The CDR3 bases are TGCGCCGGCAGCCAAGATTGGGGGAGAGAGACCCAGTACTTC. Translated, it gives CAGSQDWGRETQYF.